The clone carrying this T cell receptor (beta chain) has more than one count but fewer than ten. The record originates from a study of blood T cell repertoires in COVID-19. The V end was cut by 5 bases, the J end by 5 bases, with 12 bases between. CDR3 length equals 13 residues. CDR1 SGHVS and CDR2 FQNEAQ come from the germline V gene. Libraries were prepared by immunoSEQ multiplex PCR; TCRdb keeps only in-frame clonotypes and omits some of them. The table includes some 250,000 clones, roughly 89% detected once. The chain has TRBV7-8 and TRBJ1-1; the D gene is possibly TRBD1 (6 bases). This sequence originates from a woman aged 25-40 years with acute COVID-19. The sequenced sample was PBMCs or T cells enriched from blood (not recorded which). CDR3 loop: CASSVTGRTEAFF. The CDR3 DNA sequence: TGTGCCAGCAGCGTTACAGGGCGGACTGAAGCTTTCTTT.